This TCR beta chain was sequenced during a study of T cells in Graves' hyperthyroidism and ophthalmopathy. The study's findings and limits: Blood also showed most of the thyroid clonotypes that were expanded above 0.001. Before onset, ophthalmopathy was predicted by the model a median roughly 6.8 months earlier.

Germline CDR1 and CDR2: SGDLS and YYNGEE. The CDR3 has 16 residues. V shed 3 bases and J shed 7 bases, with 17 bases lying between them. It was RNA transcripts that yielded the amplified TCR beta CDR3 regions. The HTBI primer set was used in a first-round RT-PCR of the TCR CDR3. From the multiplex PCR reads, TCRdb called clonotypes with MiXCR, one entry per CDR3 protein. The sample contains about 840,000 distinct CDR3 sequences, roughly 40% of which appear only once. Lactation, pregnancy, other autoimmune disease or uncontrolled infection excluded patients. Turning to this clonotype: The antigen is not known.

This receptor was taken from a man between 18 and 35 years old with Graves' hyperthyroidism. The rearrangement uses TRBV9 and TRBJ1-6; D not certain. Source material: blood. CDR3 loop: CASSEAPGGVNSPLHF. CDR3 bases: TGTGCCAGCAGCGAGGCCCCCGGCGGGGTGAATTCACCCCTCCACTTT.